This T cell receptor beta chain was sequenced during a study of cytomegalovirus exposure and HLA in healthy donors. Whole-study findings and limits: A link between a missense DCLRE1C variant and TCR beta V- and J-gene trimming emerged from a later analysis. Other equally common chains were less clonally expanded than HLA-associated TCR beta chains, a later analysis showed.

There are 15 residues in the CDR3. The trim removed 4 bases at V and 2 bases at J, leaving 5 bases unmatched. Germline lookup yields CDR1 MNHNS and CDR2 SASEGT. Comments on this clone: Its antigen is unknown.

This PCR relied on a set of 60 Vbeta primers and 13 Jbeta primers. The data were produced by immunoSEQ multiplex PCR, yet TCRdb's version contains in-frame clones alone and is incomplete. Of approximately 150,000 clones listed, over 70% are singletons. The sequence was collected from a man younger than 45 in good health and CMV-seropositive. Sequenced material: PBMCs. V gene TRBV6-1 combines with J gene TRBJ2-1, with 7 positions matching TRBD1. The CDR3 reads CASSGGTVAYNEQFF. The CDR3 region has the DNA TGTGCCAGCAGTGGGGGGACAGTGGCCTACAATGAGCAGTTCTTC.